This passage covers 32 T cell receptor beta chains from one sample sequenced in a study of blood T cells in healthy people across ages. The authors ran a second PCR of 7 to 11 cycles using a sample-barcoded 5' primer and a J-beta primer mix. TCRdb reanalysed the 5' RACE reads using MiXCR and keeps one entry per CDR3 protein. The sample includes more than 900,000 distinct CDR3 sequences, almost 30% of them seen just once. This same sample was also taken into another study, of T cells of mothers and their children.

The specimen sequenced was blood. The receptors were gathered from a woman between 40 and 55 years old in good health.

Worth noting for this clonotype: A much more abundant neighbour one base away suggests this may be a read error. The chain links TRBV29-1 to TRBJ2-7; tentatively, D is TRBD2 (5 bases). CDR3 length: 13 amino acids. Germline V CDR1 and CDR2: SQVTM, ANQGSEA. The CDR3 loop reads CSAEGEGPAGQYF. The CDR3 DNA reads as TGCAGCGCTGAAGGAGAGGGCCCCGCTGGGCAGTACTTC.

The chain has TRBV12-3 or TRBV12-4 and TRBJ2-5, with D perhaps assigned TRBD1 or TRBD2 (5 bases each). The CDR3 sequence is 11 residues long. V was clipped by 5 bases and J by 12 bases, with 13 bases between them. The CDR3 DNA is TGTGCCAGCAGTCCCGGACTGGGGGAGTACTTC. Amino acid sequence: CASSPGLGEYF.

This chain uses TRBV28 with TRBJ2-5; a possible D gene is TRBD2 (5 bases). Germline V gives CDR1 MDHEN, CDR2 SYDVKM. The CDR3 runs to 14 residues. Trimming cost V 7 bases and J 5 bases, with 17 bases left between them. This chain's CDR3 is CASNPPGIDETQYF. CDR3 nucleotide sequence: TGTGCCAGCAATCCACCGGGGATAGATGAGACCCAGTACTTC.

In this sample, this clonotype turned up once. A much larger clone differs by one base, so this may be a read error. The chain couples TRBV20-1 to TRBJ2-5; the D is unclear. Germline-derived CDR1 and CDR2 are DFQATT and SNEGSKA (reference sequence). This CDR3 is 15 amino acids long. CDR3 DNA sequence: TGCAGTGCTTACTCCGGCCAGGCAACCCAAGAGACCCTGTACTTC. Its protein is CSAYSGQATQETLYF.

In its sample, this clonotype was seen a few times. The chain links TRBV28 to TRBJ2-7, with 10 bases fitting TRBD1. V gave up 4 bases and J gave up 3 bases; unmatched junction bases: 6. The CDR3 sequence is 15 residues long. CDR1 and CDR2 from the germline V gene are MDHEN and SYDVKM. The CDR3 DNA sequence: TGTGCCAGCAGTTCCGGGACAGGGGTAGTCTACGAGCAGTACTTC. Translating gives CASSSGTGVVYEQYF. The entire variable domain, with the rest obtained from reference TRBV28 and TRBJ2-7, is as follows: DVKVTQSSRYLVKRTGEKVFLECVQDMDHENMFWYRQDPGLGLRLIYFSYDVKMKEKGDIPEGYSVSREKKERFSLILESASTNQTSMYLCASSSGTGVVYEQYFGPGTRLTVT.

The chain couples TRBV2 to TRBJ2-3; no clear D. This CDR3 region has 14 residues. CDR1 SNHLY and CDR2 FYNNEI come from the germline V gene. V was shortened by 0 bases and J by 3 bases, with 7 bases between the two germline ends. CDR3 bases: TGTGCCAGCAGTGAAGCGTCCGGGACAGATACGCAGTATTTT. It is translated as CASSEASGTDTQYF.

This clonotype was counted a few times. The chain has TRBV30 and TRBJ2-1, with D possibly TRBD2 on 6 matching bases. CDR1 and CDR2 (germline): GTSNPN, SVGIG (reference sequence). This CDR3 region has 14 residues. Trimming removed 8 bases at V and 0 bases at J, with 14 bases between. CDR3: CARRRESSYNEQFF. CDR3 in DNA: TGTGCCCGGCGGAGGGAGAGCTCCTACAATGAGCAGTTCTTC.

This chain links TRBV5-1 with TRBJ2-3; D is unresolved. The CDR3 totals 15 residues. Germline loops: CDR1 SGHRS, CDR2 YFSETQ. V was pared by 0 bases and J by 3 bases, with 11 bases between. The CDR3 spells CASSLDPGLTDTQYF. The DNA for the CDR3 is TGCGCCAGCAGCTTGGATCCGGGTTTGACAGATACGCAGTATTTT.

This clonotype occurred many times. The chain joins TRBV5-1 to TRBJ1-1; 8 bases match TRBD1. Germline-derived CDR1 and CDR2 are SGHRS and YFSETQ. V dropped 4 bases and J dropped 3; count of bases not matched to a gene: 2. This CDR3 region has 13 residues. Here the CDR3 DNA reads TGCGCCAGCAGCAAGGGACAGGACACTGAAGCTTTCTTT. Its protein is CASSKGQDTEAFF.

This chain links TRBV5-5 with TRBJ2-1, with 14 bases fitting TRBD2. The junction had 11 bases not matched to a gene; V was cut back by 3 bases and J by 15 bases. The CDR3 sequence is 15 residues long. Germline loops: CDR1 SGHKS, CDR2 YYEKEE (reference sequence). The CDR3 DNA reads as TGTGCCAGCAGCTCGACTAGCGGGGGGGCCGGATCGCCGTTCTTC. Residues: CASSSTSGGAGSPFF.

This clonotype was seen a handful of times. The CDR3 protein is CASSLAGRVNTIYF. CDR3 sequence (DNA): TGTGCCAGCAGCTTAGCGGGGAGGGTAAACACCATATATTTT. The V gene is TRBV7-2, the J gene TRBJ1-3, with D hard to call. Germline V gene lookup returns CDR1 SGHTA and CDR2 FQGNSA. The ends were cut back, 0 bases at V and 6 bases at J, with 9 bases in the middle. The CDR3 has 14 amino acids.

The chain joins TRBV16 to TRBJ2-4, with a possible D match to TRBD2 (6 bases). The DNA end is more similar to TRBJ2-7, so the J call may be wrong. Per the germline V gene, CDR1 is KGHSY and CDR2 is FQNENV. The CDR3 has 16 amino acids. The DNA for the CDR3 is TGTGCCAGCAGCCAGGGGACTCCTGAGTCGGGAAACGAGCAGTACTTC. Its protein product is CASSQGTPESGNEQYF.

CDR3 region: CASSLFAYEASGETQYF. The CDR3 region has the DNA TGTGCCAGCAGCTTATTTGCCTATGAGGCCTCTGGAGAGACCCAGTACTTC. The rearrangement joins TRBV7-2 to TRBJ2-5, with unresolved D. The CDR3 contains 17 residues. CDR1 is SGHTA and CDR2 is FQGNSA in the germline V gene. Deletions cut 2 bases from V and 4 bases from J, with 20 bases between.

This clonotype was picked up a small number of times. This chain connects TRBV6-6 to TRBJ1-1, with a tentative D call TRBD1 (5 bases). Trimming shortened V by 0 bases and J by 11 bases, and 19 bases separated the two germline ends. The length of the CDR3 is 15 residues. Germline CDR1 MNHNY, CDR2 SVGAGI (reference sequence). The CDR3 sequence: CASSYSVTQGGEAFF. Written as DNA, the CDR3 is TGTGCCAGCAGTTACTCGGTTACCCAGGGCGGCGAGGCTTTCTTT.

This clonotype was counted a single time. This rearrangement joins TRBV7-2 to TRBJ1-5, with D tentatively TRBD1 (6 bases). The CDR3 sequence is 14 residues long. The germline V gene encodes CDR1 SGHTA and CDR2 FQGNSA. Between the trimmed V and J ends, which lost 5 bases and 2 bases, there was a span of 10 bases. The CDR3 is CASSPDRRNQPQHF. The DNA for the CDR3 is TGTGCCAGCAGCCCAGACAGGCGCAATCAGCCCCAGCATTTT.

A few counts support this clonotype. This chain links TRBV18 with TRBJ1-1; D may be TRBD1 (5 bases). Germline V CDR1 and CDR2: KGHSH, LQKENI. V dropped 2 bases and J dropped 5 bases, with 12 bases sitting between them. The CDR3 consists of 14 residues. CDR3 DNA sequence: TGTGCCAGCTCACCATTGGGAGAGGGGACTGAAGCTTTCTTT. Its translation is CASSPLGEGTEAFF.

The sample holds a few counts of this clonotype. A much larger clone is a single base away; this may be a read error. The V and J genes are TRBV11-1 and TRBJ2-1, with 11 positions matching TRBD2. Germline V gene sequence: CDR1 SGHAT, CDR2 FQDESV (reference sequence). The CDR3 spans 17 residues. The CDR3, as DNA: TGTGCCGGCAGCCTGAGTAGCGGGGGGGACACCTACAATGAGCAGTTCTTC. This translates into CAGSLSSGGDTYNEQFF. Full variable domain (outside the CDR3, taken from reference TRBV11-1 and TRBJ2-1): EAEVAQSPRYKITEKSQAVAFWCDPISGHATLYWYRQILGQGPELLVQFQDESVVDDSQLPKDRFSAERLKGVDSTLKIQPAELGDSAMYLCAGSLSSGGDTYNEQFFGPGTRLTVL.

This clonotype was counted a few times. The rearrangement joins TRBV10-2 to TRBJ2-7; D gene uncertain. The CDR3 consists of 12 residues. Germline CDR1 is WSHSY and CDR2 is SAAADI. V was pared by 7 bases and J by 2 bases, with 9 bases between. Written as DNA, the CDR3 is TGCGCCAGCATAGGGTATCCCTACGAGCAGTACTTC. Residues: CASIGYPYEQYF.

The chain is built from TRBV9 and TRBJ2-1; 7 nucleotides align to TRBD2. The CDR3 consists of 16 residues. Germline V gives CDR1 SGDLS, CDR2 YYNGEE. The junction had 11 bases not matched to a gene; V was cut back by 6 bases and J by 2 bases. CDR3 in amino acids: CASTSSGRGAYNEQFF. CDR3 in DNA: TGTGCCAGCACCTCAAGCGGACGGGGGGCCTACAATGAGCAGTTCTTC.

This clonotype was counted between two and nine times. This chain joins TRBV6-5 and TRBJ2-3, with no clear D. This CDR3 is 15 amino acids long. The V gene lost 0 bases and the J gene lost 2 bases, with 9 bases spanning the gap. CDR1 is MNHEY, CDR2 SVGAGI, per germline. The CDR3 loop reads CASSYSSKITDTQYF. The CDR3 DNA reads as TGTGCCAGCAGTTACTCATCCAAGATCACAGATACGCAGTATTTT.

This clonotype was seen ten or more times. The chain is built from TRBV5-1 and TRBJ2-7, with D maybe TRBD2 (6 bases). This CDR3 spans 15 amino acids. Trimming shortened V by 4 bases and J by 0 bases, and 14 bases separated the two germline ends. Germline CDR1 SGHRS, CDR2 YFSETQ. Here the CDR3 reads CASSMRLGRSYEQYF. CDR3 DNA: TGCGCCAGCAGCATGAGACTAGGCCGCTCCTACGAGCAGTACTTC.

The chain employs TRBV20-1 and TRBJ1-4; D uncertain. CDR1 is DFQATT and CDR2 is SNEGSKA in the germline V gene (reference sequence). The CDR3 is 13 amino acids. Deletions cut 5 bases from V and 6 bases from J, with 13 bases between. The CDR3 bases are TGCAGTGCTCCCCGGGAACCCTATGAAAAACTGTTTTTT. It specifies CSAPREPYEKLFF.

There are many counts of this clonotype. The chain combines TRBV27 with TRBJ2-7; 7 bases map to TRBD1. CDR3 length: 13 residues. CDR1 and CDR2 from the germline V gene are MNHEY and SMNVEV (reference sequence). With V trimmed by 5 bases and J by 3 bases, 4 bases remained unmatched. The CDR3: CASSDRANYEQYF. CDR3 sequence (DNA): TGTGCCAGCAGTGACAGGGCCAACTACGAGCAGTACTTC.

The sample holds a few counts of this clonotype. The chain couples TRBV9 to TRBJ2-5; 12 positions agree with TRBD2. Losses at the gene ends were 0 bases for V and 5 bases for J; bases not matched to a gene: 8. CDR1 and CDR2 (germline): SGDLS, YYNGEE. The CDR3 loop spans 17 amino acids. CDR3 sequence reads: CASSVATTSGGSETQYF. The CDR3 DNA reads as TGTGCCAGCAGCGTAGCTACGACTAGCGGGGGCTCGGAGACCCAGTACTTC.

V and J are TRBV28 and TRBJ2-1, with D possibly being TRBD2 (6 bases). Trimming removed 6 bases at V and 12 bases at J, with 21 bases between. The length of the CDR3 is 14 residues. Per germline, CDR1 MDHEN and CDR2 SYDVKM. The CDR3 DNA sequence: TGTGCCAGCAGCGCACCGGGACTGGGGTTTGGGCAGTTCTTC. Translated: CASSAPGLGFGQFF.

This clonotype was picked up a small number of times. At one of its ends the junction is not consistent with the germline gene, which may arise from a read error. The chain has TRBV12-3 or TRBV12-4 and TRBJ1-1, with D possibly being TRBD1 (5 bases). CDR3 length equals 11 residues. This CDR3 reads CASSPGGETFF. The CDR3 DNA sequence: TGTGCCAGCAGCCCCGGGGGTGAAACTTTCTTT.

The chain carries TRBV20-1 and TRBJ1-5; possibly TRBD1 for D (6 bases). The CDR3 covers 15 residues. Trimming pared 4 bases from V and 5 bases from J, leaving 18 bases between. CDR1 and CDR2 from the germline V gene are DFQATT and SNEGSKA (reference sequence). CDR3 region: CSATPGAGEYQPQHF. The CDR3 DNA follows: TGCAGTGCTACCCCTGGGGCAGGGGAATATCAGCCCCAGCATTTT.

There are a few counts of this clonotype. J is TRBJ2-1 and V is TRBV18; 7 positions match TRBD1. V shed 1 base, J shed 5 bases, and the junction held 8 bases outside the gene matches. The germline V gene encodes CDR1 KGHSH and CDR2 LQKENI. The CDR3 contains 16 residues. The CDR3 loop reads CASSPRRTGNNNEQFF. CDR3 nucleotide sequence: TGTGCCAGCTCACCACGAAGGACAGGCAACAACAATGAGCAGTTCTTC.

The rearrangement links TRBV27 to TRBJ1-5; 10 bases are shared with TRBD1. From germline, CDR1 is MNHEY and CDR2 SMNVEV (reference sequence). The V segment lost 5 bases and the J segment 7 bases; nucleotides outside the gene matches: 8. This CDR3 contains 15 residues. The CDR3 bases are TGTGCCAGCAGTGGGTCGACAGGGGGCGGACAGCCCCAGCATTTT. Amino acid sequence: CASSGSTGGGQPQHF.

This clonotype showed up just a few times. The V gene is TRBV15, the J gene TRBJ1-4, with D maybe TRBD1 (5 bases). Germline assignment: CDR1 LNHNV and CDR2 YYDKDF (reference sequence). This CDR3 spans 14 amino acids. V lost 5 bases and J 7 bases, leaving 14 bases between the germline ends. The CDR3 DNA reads TGTGCCACCAGCGTGGGACTTGTGAGTGAAAAACTGTTTTTT. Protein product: CATSVGLVSEKLFF.

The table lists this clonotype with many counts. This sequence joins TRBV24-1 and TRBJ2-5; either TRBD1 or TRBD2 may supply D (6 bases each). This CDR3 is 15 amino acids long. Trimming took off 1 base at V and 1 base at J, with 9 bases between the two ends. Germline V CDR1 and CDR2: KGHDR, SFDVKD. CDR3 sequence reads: CATSDFGGSQETQYF. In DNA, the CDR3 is TGTGCCACCAGTGATTTCGGGGGCTCCCAAGAGACCCAGTACTTC.

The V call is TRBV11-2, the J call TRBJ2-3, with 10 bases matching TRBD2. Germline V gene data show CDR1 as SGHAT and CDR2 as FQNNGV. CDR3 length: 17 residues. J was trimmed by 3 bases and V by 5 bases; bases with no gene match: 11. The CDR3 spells CASSLGLAERRTDTQYF. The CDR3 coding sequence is TGTGCCAGCAGCCTCGGACTAGCGGAAAGGAGGACAGATACGCAGTATTTT.